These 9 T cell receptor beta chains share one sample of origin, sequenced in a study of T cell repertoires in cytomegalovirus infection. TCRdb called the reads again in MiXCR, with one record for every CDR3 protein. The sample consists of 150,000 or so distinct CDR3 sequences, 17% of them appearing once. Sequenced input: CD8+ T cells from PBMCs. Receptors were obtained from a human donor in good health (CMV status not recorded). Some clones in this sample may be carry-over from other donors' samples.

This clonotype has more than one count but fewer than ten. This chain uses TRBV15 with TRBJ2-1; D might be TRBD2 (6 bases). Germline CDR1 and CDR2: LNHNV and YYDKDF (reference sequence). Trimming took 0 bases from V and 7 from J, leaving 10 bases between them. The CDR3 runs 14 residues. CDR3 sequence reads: CATSREGGWNEQFF. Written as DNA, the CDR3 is TGTGCCACCAGCAGAGAGGGAGGCTGGAATGAGCAGTTCTTC.

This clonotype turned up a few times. The DNA of the CDR3 is TGTGCCAGCAGCCACTCGACTAGCGGGAACTACGAGCAGTACTTC. Amino acids: CASSHSTSGNYEQYF. The chain employs TRBV7-9 and TRBJ2-7; 11 nucleotides match TRBD2. V was pared by 5 bases and J by 3 bases, with 6 bases of the junction left unmatched. CDR1 SEHNR and CDR2 FQNEAQ come from the germline V gene (reference sequence). CDR3 length: 15 amino acids. Supplemented by reference TRBV7-9 and TRBJ2-7, the full variable domain reads DTGVSQNPRHKITKRGQNVTFRCDPISEHNRLYWYRQTLGQGPEFLTYFQNEAQLEKSRLLSDRFSAERPKGSFSTLEIQRTEQGDSAMYLCASSHSTSGNYEQYFGPGTRLTVT.

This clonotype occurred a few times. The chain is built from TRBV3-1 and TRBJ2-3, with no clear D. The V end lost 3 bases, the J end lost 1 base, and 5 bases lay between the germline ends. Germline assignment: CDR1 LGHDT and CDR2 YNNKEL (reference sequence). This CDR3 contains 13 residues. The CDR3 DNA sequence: TGTGCCAGCAGCCAGCTAGGCACAGATACGCAGTATTTT. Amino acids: CASSQLGTDTQYF.

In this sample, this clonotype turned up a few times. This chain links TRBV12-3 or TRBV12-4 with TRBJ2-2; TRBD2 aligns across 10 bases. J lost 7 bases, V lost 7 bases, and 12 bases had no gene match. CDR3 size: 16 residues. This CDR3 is CASTESGGALNGELFF. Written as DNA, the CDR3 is TGTGCCAGCACCGAGAGCGGGGGGGCCTTGAACGGGGAGCTGTTTTTT.

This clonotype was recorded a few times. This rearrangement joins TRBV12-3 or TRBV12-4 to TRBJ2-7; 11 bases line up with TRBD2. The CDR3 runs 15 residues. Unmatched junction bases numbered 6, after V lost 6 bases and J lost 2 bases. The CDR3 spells CASRGGLADPYEQYF. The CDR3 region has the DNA TGTGCCAGCAGGGGGGGACTAGCGGACCCCTACGAGCAGTACTTC.

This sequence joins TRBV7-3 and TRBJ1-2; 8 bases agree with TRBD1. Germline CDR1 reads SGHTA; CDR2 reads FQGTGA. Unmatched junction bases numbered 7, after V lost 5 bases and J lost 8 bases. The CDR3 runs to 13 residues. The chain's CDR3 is CASSEGTGAGYTF. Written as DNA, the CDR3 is TGTGCCAGCAGCGAGGGGACAGGAGCGGGCTACACCTTC.

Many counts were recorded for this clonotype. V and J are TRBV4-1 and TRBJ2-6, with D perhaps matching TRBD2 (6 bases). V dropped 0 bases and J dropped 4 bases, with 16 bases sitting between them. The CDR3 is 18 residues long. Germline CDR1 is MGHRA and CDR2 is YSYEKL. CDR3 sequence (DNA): TGCGCCAGCAGCCAAGAGATGAACGGGGCGGGAGGGGCCAACGTCCTGACTTTC. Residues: CASSQEMNGAGGANVLTF.

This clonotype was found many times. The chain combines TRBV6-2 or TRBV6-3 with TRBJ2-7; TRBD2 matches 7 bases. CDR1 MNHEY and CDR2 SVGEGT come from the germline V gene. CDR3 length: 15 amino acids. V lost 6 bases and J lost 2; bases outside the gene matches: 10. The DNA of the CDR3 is TGTGCCAGCAGACCCCCCAAGCGGGGAGCCTACGAGCAGTACTTC. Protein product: CASRPPKRGAYEQYF.

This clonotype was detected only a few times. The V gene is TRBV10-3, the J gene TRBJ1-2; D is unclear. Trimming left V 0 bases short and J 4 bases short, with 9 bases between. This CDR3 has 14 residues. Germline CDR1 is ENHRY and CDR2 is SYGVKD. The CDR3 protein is CAISESTGFYGYTF. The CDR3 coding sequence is TGTGCCATCAGTGAGTCGACGGGTTTCTATGGCTACACCTTC.